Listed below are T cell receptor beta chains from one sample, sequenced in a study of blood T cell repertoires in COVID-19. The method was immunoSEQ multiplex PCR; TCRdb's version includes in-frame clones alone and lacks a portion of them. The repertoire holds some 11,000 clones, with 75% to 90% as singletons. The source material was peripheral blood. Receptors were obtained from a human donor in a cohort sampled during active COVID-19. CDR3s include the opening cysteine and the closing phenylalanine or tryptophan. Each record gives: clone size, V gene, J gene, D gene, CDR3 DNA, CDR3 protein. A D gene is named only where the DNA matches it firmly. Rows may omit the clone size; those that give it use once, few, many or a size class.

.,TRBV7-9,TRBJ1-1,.,TGTGCCAGCAGCCTTAGGGAGATGGCTGAAGCTTTCTTT,CASSLREMAEAFF
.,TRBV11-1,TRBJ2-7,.,TGTGCCAGCAGCCGAGGCACCTACGAGCAGTACTTC,CASSRGTYEQYF
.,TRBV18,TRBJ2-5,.,TGTGCCAGCTCATGGGGGTCAGCGGGTTCCGCCAATCAAGGCCGAGGCCAAGAGACCCAGTACTTC,CASSWGSAGSANQGRGQETQYF
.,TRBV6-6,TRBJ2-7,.,TGTGCCAGCAGTTACTCGTCGCGGGATGCGTACTTC,CASSYSSRDAYF
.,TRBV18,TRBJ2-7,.,TGTGCCAGCTCAATTTCCAGGTCCTACGAGCAGTACTTC,CASSISRSYEQYF
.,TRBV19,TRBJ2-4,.,TGTGCCAGTAGTATGGGACAGGGTTACGGGAGGGCCTGGGCCAAAAACATTCAGTACTTC,CASSMGQGYGRAWAKNIQYF
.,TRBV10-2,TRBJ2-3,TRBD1,TGCGCCAGCAGTGAGTCGACAGGGGGTAGCACAGATACGCAGTATTTT,CASSESTGGSTDTQYF
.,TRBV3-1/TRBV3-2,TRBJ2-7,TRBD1,TGTGCCAGCAGCCAAGGCCGGGACAGGGGCTACGAGCAGTACTTC,CASSQGRDRGYEQYF
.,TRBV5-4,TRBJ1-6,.,TGTGCCAGCAGCTTGTCGGGACAAAGGAATTCACCCCTCCACTTT,CASSLSGQRNSPLHF
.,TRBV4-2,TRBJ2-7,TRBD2,TGTGCCAGCAGCCAAGAGGGCGCCGGGACTAACTCCTACGAGCAGTACTTC,CASSQEGAGTNSYEQYF
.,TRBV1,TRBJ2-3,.,TGCACCAGCAGCCAAGATCGGGAGAGACCCACAGATACGCAGTATTTT,CTSSQDRERPTDTQYF
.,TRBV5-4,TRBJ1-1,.,TGTGCCAGCAGCTTGTGGGTCCAGGGCACTGAAGCTTTCTTT,CASSLWVQGTEAFF
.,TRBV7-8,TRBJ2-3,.,TGTGCCAGCAGCTTAGGTCGAGGCACGGGACTAGATACGCAGTATTTT,CASSLGRGTGLDTQYF
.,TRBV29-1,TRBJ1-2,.,TGCAGCGTTGAACGAGGGCCCTATGGCTACACCTTC,CSVERGPYGYTF
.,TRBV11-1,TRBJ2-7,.,TGTGCCAGCAGCGCAGGTTACGAGCAGTACTTC,CASSAGYEQYF
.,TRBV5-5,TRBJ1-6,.,TGTGCCAGCAGCTTGGATATGAGCTCCTATAATTCACCCCTCCACTTT,CASSLDMSSYNSPLHF
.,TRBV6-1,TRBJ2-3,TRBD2,TGTGCCAGCAGTGAAGCGCCGGGACTAGCGGGAGTTGGCACAGATACGCAGTATTTT,CASSEAPGLAGVGTDTQYF
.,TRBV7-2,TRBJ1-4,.,TGTGCCAGCAGCTTAGGCGTGCCTAATGAAAAACTGTTTTTT,CASSLGVPNEKLFF
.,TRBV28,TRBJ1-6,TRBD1,TGTGCCAGCAGCCTGGGACAGGTTGTCTATAATTCACCCCTCCACTTT,CASSLGQVVYNSPLHF
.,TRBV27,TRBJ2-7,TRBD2,TGTGCCAGCAGAAAAGCGGGAGCGGTATCCTACGAGCAGTACTTC,CASRKAGAVSYEQYF
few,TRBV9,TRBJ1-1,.,TGTGCCAGCAGCCCCGATCCGGACAGGAACACTGAAGCTTTCTTT,CASSPDPDRNTEAFF
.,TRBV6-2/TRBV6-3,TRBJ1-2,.,TGTGCCAGCAGTTATTATCGGGGGGCCAGTTATGGCTACACCTTC,CASSYYRGASYGYTF
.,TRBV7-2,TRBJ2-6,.,TGTGCCAGCAGCCACTCTCGGGGCTCTGGGGCCAACGTCCTGACTTTC,CASSHSRGSGANVLTF
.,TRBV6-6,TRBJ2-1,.,TGTGCCAGCAGTTACTCTGGGGGGGGCACTTTCGGTGAGCAGTTCTTC,CASSYSGGGTFGEQFF
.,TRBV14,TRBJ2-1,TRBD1,TGTGCCAGCAGCCAAACACAGGGGGATGAGCAGTTCTTC,CASSQTQGDEQFF
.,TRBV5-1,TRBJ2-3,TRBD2,TGCGCCAGCAGCCCGCTAGCGGAGAGCACAGATACGCAGTATTTT,CASSPLAESTDTQYF